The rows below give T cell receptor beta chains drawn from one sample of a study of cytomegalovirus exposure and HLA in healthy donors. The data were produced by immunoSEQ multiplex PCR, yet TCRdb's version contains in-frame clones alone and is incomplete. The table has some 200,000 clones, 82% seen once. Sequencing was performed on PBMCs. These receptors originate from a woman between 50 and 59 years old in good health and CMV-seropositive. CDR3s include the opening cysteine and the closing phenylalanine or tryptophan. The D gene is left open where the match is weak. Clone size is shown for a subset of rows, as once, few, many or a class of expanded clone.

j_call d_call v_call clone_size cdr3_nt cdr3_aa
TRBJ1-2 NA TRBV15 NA TGTGCCACCAGCACCCCAGGAGGCTATGGCTACACCTTC CATSTPGGYGYTF
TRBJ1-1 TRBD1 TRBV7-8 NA TGTGCCAGCAGCTTAACAGGGGGGGTCACTGAAGCTTTCTTT CASSLTGGVTEAFF
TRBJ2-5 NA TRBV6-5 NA TGTGCCAGCAGCCGGGGATGGGAAGAGACCCAGTACTTC CASSRGWEETQYF
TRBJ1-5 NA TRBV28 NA TGTGCCAGCCTTGTGGGGGGGAGCAATCAGCCCCAGCATTTT CASLVGGSNQPQHF
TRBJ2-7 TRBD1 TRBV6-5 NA TGTGCCAGCAGAGAACCAGGGGGCGAGCAGTACTTC CASREPGGEQYF
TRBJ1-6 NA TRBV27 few TGTGCCAGCAGTTTATCGGGGGCTTCGTATAATTCACCCCTCCACTTT CASSLSGASYNSPLHF
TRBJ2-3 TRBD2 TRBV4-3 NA TGCGCCAGCAGCCAAGATCCCGGGACTAGTACTAGCACAGATACGCAGTATTTT CASSQDPGTSTSTDTQYF
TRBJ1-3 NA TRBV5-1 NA TGCGCCAGCAGCACTGATCCGGGAAACACCATATATTTT CASSTDPGNTIYF
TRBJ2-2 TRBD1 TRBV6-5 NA TGTGCCAGCAGCCACGGACAGGACTACACCGGGGAGCTGTTTTTT CASSHGQDYTGELFF
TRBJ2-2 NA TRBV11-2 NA TGTGCCAGCAGCCGTCATGGGGGGTCCGCGAACACCGGGGAGCTGTTTTTT CASSRHGGSANTGELFF
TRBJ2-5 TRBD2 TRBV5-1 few TGCGCCAGCAGCTTAACCGGCGGGAGTGGAGAGACCCAGTACTTC CASSLTGGSGETQYF
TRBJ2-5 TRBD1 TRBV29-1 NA TGCAGCGTCGGACAGGGCCTCCAAGAGACCCAGTACTTC CSVGQGLQETQYF
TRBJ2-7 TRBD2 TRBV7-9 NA TGTTCCAGCAGCTTCGGGGGAGGGGTAGCGGGGGCCTTGGAGCAGTACTTC CSSSFGGGVAGALEQYF
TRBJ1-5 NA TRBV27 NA TGTGCCAGCAGGCTAACAGGGACCAATCAGCCCCAGCATTTT CASRLTGTNQPQHF
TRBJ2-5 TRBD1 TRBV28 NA TGTGCCAGCAAACCTCAGGGGGCCGGGGAGACCCAGTACTTC CASKPQGAGETQYF
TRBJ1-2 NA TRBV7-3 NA TGTGCCAGCAGCTCGGACCCGGCGGGTGGAGGCTATGGCTACACCTTC CASSSDPAGGGYGYTF
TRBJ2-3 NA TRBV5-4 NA TGTGCCAGCAGCCCAAGTGGGGGGAGAAACACGCAGTATTTT CASSPSGGRNTQYF
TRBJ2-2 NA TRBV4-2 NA TGTGCCAGCAGCCAAGGTCAGGTCAACACCGGGGAGCTGTTTTTT CASSQGQVNTGELFF
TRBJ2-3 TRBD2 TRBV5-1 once TGCGCCAGCAGCCGGGGACTAGCGGGGGGCCTCACAGATACGCAGTATTTT CASSRGLAGGLTDTQYF
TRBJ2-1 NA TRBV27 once TGTGCCAGCAAGCACCCAGGTGGATCCAATGAGCAGTTCTTC CASKHPGGSNEQFF
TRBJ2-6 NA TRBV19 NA TGTGCCAGTAGTCTCACAGGGAAGGGGGAAATCTCTGGGGCCAACGTCCTGACTTTC CASSLTGKGEISGANVLTF
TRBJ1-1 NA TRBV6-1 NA TGTGCCAGCAGTGAAACGTCGGCAGTCGGGGGCACTGAAGCTTTCTTT CASSETSAVGGTEAFF
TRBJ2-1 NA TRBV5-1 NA TGCGCCAGCAGCCGGACCGGGGCCTCAGGGGACAATGAGCAGTTCTTC CASSRTGASGDNEQFF